Detailed here is one T cell receptor beta chain. Its target is not known. The trim removed 2 bases at V and 0 bases at J, leaving 9 bases unmatched. Germline V lookup: CDR1 MDHEN, CDR2 SYDVKM. This CDR3 contains 17 residues. Assay: immunoSEQ multiplex PCR; the TCRdb copy retains only in-frame clones and omits some. The sample consists of more than 85,000 clones, 75% to 90% of them appearing once. This entry belongs to a study of T cell responses to AZD1222 COVID-19 vaccine. Study overall: Some second doses came at about 4 weeks and others at about 12 weeks; these were pooled.

The study, taken as a whole, reports: Only a handful of people who got AZD1222 tested seropositive at baseline. Recipients of two AZD1222 doses showed rising Spike-specific TCR breadth and depth.

This chain links TRBV28 with TRBJ1-1; TRBD1 agrees at 7 bases. The sample was peripheral blood, taken on day 0 of AZD1222 vaccination. This TCR came from an adult in good health. CDR3 nucleotides: TGTGCCAGCAGTTTAATAAGGGGGCGAGTGGTGAACACTGAAGCTTTCTTT. Translation: CASSLIRGRVVNTEAFF.